This is a list of T cell receptor beta chains from one sample in a study of cytomegalovirus exposure and HLA in healthy donors. Assay: immunoSEQ multiplex PCR; the TCRdb copy retains only in-frame clones and omits some. The sample contains some 160,000 clones, about nine tenths of which appear only once. Sample: PBMCs. The origin of the receptors is a man aged 18-30 years in good health and CMV-seronegative. CDR3s include the opening cysteine and the closing phenylalanine or tryptophan. The D gene is left open where the match is weak. Clone size is given for some rows only: seen once, a few or many times, or a class if the clone is expanded.

-,TRBV2,-,TRBJ1-3,CASRKGGAGNTIYF,TGTGCCAGCAGAAAAGGGGGTGCTGGAAACACCATATATTTT
-,TRBV7-2,-,TRBJ2-6,CASSLRSSGANVLTF,TGTGCCAGCAGCTTAAGGAGCTCTGGGGCCAACGTCCTGACTTTC
TRBD1,TRBV4-1,-,TRBJ1-2,CASSQAGGTGYGYTF,TGCGCCAGCAGCCAGGCAGGGGGGACAGGCTATGGCTACACCTTC
TRBD1,TRBV6-1,-,TRBJ1-5,CASSDARGRWRQPQHF,TGTGCCAGCAGTGACGCCAGGGGGCGCTGGCGTCAGCCCCAGCATTTT
TRBD2,TRBV7-3,-,TRBJ2-1,CASSPRRVAGGWGEQFF,TGTGCCAGCAGCCCCCGCCGGGTAGCGGGGGGATGGGGTGAGCAGTTCTTC
TRBD2,TRBV7-8,once,TRBJ2-1,CASSLTMRLAGGTNEQFF,TGTGCCAGCAGCTTAACTATGCGTCTAGCGGGAGGAACAAATGAGCAGTTCTTC
TRBD1,TRBV5-6,-,TRBJ1-4,CASSLVGQSNEKLFF,TGTGCCAGCAGCTTGGTGGGACAGTCAAATGAAAAACTGTTTTTT
TRBD2,TRBV19,-,TRBJ2-2,CASSFTSGRWAGELFF,TGTGCCAGTAGCTTCACTAGCGGGAGGTGGGCCGGGGAGCTGTTTTTT
-,TRBV5-4,-,TRBJ2-1,CASSYNNNEQFF,TGTGCCAGCAGCTATAATAACAATGAGCAGTTCTTC
-,TRBV5-4,-,TRBJ1-2,CASTQSGGANYGYTF,TGTGCCAGCACTCAAAGCGGGGGCGCTAACTATGGCTACACCTTC
TRBD1,TRBV2,-,TRBJ2-4,CASLRGLGNIQYF,TGTGCCAGCCTAAGGGGGCTTGGAAACATTCAGTACTTC
-,TRBV7-7,-,TRBJ2-2,CASSPGGSRLNTGELFF,TGTGCCAGCAGCCCCGGTGGTAGCCGACTTAACACCGGGGAGCTGTTTTTT
-,TRBV7-2,-,TRBJ1-2,CASSGGVLVDYGYTF,TGTGCCAGCAGCGGAGGGGTTCTTGTGGACTATGGCTACACCTTC
-,TRBV5-1,-,TRBJ2-6,CASTDSSGANVLTF,TGCGCCAGCACTGACAGCTCTGGGGCCAACGTCCTGACTTTC
TRBD2,TRBV7-6,-,TRBJ2-3,CASSSSGRTKDTQYF,TGTGCCAGCAGTTCTAGCGGGAGGACAAAGGATACGCAGTATTTT
TRBD2,TRBV28,-,TRBJ2-5,CASSLLASGTESETQYF,TGTGCCAGCAGTTTATTAGCTAGCGGGACTGAATCGGAGACCCAGTACTTC
-,TRBV27,-,TRBJ1-5,CASSTRVGNQPQHF,TGTGCCAGCAGTACCAGGGTCGGCAATCAGCCCCAGCATTTT
-,TRBV5-6,once,TRBJ1-1,CASRLLGPLNTEAFF,TGTGCCAGCAGGTTGTTGGGGCCCCTGAACACTGAAGCTTTCTTT
TRBD1,TRBV5-5,-,TRBJ1-6,CASSLRTGTGGQGNNSPLHF,TGTGCCAGCAGCTTGAGAACCGGGACAGGGGGCCAGGGGAATAATTCACCCCTCCACTTT
TRBD1,TRBV5-1,-,TRBJ1-2,CASSREGTGYGYTF,TGCGCCAGCAGCCGAGAGGGGACAGGATATGGCTACACCTTC
-,TRBV19,few,TRBJ1-5,CASRTRVGQPQHF,TGTGCCAGTAGAACCAGGGTCGGTCAGCCCCAGCATTTT
TRBD1,TRBV11-2,-,TRBJ1-1,CASSFTGGTEAFF,TGTGCCAGCAGCTTCACAGGGGGCACTGAAGCTTTCTTT